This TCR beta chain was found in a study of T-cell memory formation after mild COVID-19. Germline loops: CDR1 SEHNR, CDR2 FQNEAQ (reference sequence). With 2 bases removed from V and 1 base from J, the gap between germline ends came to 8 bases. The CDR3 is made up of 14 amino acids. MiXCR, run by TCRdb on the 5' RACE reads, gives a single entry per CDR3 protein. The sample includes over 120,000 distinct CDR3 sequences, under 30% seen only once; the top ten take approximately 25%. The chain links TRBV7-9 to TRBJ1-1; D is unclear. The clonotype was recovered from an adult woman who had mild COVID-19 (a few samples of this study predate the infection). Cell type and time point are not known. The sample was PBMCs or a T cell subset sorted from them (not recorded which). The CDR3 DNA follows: TGTGCCAGCAGCTTAAATCATGGGAACACTGAAGCTTTCTTT. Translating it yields CASSLNHGNTEAFF.